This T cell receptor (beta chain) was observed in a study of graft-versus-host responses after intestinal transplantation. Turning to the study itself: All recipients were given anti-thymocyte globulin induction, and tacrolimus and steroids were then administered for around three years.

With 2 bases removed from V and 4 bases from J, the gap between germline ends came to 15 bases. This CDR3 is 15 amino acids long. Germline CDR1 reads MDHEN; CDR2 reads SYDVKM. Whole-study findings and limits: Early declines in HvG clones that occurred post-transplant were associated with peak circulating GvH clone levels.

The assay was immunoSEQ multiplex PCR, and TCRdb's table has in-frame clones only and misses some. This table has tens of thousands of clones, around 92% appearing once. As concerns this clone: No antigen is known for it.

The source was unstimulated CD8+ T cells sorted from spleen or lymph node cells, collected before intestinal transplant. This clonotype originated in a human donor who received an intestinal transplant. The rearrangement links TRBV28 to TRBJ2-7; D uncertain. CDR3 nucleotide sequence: TGTGCCAGCAGTTTAGAGGCCCGCGATCCGTACGAGCAGTACTTC. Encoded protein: CASSLEARDPYEQYF.